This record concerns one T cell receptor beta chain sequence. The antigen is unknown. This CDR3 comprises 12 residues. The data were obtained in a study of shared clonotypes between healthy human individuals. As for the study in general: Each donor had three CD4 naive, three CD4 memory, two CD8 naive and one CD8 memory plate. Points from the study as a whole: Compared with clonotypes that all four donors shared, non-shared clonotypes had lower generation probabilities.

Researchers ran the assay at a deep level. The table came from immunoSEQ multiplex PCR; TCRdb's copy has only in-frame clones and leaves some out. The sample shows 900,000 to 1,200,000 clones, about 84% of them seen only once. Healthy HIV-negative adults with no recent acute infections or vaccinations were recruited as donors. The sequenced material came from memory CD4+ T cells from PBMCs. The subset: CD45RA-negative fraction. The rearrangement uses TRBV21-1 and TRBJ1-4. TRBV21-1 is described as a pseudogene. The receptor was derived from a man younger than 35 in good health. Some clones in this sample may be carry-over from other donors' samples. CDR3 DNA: TGTGCCAGCGCTGGGTCGGTTGAAAAACTGTTTTTT. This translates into CASAGSVEKLFF.